This TCR beta chain was recorded in a study of T cell responses to AZD1222 COVID-19 vaccine. The CDR3 is 15 amino acids. Trimming at V came to 3 bases and at J to 6 bases, leaving 9 bases not matched to a gene. From germline, CDR1 is SGHRS and CDR2 YFSETQ. The method was immunoSEQ multiplex PCR; TCRdb's version includes in-frame clones alone and lacks a portion of them. The repertoire holds about 100,000 clones, with about 87% as singletons. Study conclusions and caveats: Clonal diversity may have been underestimated in mostly white British donors. Vaccine-associated CD4 TCRs ranged over spike, dominating at 160-218 and 743-854.

Comments on this clone: Its antigen is unknown.

The source of this sequence is an adult in good health. The chain combines TRBV5-1 with TRBJ1-1; 9 positions agree with TRBD1. Sequencing used peripheral blood, obtained on day 0 of MenACWY control vaccination. The CDR3 coding sequence is TGCGCCAGCAGCTGGACGGACAGGGGAGGTGCTGAAGCTTTCTTT. Protein sequence: CASSWTDRGGAEAFF.